This TCR beta chain was observed in a study of blood T cell repertoires in COVID-19. Overall study: The samples span acute and convalescent COVID-19 from the United States, Italy and Spain. Sample material is recorded as cDNA or gDNA derived from T cells, B-cell-depleted T cells, or PBMCs.

Authors' data handling: Amplified reference gene primers provided the basis for estimating nucleated cell counts. Here immunoSEQ multiplex PCR was the method, and the copy in TCRdb shows in-frame clones only, minus some. V and J calls and clone size are given by that table; D and trimming were obtained from the DNA. The sample has about 230,000 clones; less than 85% are singletons. Trimming removed 1 base from V and 4 bases from J; junction bases left unmatched: 6. Germline lookup yields CDR1 SGHTS and CDR2 YDEGEE. The CDR3 length is 16 residues. V usage is TRBV5-8 and J usage is TRBJ1-3; 9 bases agree with TRBD1. Sequencing input: peripheral blood. This clonotype was sampled from a woman aged 65 to 85 with active or convalescent COVID-19. The CDR3 coding sequence is TGTGCCAGCAGCTTGCCCGGGACAGGGAGCGGAAACACCATATATTTT. Translated, it gives CASSLPGTGSGNTIYF.